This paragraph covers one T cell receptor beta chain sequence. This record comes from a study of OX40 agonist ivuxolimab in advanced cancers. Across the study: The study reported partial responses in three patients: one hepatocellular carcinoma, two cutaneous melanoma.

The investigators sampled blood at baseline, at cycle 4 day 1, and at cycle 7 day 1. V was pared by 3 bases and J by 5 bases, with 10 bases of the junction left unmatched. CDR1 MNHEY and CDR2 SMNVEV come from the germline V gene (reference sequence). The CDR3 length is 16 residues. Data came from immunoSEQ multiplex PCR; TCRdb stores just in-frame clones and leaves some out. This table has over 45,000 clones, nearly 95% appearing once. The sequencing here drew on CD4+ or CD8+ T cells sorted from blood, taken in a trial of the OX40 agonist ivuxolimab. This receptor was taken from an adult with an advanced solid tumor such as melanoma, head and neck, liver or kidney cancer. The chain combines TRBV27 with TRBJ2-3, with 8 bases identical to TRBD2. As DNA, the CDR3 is TGTGCCAGCAGTTTCGGGGGACGGGAGGGCCAAGATACGCAGTATTTT. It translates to CASSFGGREGQDTQYF.